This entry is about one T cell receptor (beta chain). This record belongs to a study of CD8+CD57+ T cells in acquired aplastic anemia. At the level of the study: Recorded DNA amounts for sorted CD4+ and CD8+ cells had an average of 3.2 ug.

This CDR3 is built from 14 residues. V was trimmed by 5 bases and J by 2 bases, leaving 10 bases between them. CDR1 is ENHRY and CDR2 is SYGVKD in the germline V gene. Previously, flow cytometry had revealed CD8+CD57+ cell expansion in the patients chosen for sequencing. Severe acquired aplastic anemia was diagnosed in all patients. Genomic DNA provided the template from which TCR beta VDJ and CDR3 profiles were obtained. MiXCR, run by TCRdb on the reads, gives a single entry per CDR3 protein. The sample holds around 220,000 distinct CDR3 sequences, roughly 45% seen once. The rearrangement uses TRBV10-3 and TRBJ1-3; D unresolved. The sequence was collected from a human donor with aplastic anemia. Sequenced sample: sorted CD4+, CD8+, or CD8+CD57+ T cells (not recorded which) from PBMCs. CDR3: CAISPATTGNTIYF. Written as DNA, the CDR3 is TGTGCCATCAGTCCCGCCACCACTGGAAACACCATATATTTT.